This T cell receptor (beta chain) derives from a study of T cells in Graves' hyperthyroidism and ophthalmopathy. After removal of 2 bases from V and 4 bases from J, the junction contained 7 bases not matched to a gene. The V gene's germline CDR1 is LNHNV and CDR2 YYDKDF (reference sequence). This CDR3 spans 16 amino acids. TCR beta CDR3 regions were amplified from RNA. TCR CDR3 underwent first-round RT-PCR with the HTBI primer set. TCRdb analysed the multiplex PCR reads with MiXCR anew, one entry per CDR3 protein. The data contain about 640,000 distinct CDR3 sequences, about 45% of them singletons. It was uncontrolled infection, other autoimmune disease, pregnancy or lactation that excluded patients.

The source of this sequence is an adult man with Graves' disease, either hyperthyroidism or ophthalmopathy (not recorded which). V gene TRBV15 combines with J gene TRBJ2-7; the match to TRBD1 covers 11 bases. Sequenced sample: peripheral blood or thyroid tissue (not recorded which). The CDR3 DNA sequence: TGTGCCACCAGCAGACTCGGGACAGGGGGGGTATACGAGCAGTACTTC. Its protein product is CATSRLGTGGVYEQYF.